This T cell receptor beta chain emerged from a study of regulatory T cells in long-lasting Graves disease. Overall study findings and caveats: Persistent Graves' patients showed reduced TCR diversity versus newly diagnosed patients. With persistent disease, TRBV28, TRBJ1-2 and TRBJ2-5 were the favored segments.

A word on this clonotype: Antigen unknown.

The germline V gene has CDR1 KGHDR and CDR2 SFDVKD. The ends were cut back, 1 base at V and 0 bases at J, with 11 bases in the middle. This CDR3 has 16 residues. Assembly of TCR beta libraries relied on iRepertoire HTBI primers together with Arm-PCR of CDR3 regions. Study processing details: The identification of 55 to 70 TRBV and some 15 TRBJ segments was made across samples. A single record per CDR3 protein comes from TCRdb applying MiXCR to the multiplex PCR reads. In this record, the V and J calls reflect TCRdb's handling and not the investigators' own analysis. The data show roughly 400,000 distinct CDR3 sequences, about 15% seen once. Time point in this sample: newly diagnosed GD, antithyroid drugs for less than 3 months. The TCR library was prepared using RNA isolated from PBMCs. The data were also submitted as part of a second study, on T cells in Graves' hyperthyroidism and ophthalmopathy. As reported in that work: The majority of expanded thyroid clonotypes above 0.001 also appeared in blood.

The source material was peripheral blood mononuclear cells (PBMCs), sampled at new diagnosis, from a patient treated with antithyroid drugs. The J gene is TRBJ2-5, the V gene TRBV24-1; D gene unclear. The sequence came from a woman aged 18-30 years with Graves disease. CDR3 sequence reads: CATSDLGGRNQETQYF. In DNA form, the CDR3 reads TGTGCCACCAGTGATTTAGGTGGCAGAAACCAAGAGACCCAGTACTTC.